The sequence of this T cell receptor beta chain was determined in a study of beta chain features in type 1 diabetes. Germline CDR1 is LNHDA and CDR2 is SQIVND (reference sequence). Trimming removed 6 bases at V and 12 bases at J, with 27 bases between. The CDR3 is 16 amino acids. Isolated RNA was reverse transcribed in full, so expressed TCRB transcripts were sequenced. Method: immunoSEQ multiplex PCR; TCRdb's copy keeps in-frame clones and lacks some. The table lists 810,000 or so clones, roughly 16% of them singletons. The chain carries TRBV19 and TRBJ1-5; D uncertain. The sequenced sample consisted of naive CD4+ T cells from blood. The receptor comes from a young woman in good health. The CDR3 region has the DNA TGTGCCAGTAGCCGCGGGCAGCAAATAGCTGTACGCTTCCAGCATTTT. This codes for CASSRGQQIAVRFQHF.